This TCR beta chain is drawn from a study of blood T cell repertoires in COVID-19. Turning to the study itself: T cells, B-cell-depleted T cells, or PBMCs provided the cDNA or gDNA that served as material.

This clone was counted a few times. Here immunoSEQ multiplex PCR was the method, and the copy in TCRdb shows in-frame clones only, minus some. The sample includes about 250,000 clones, 88% of them seen just once. This CDR3 region has 13 residues. CDR1 and CDR2 from the germline V gene are SGHAT and FQNNGV. The V and J ends lost 1 base and 10 bases respectively, with 11 bases between them. The origin of this receptor is a woman in her forties or fifties who had recovered from COVID-19. Source material: PBMCs or T cells enriched from blood (not recorded which). The chain has TRBV11-2 and TRBJ2-1; possibly TRBD2 for D (5 bases). The CDR3 loop reads CASSLGSAEEQFF. The DNA for the CDR3 is TGTGCCAGCAGCTTAGGTAGCGCTGAGGAGCAGTTCTTC.